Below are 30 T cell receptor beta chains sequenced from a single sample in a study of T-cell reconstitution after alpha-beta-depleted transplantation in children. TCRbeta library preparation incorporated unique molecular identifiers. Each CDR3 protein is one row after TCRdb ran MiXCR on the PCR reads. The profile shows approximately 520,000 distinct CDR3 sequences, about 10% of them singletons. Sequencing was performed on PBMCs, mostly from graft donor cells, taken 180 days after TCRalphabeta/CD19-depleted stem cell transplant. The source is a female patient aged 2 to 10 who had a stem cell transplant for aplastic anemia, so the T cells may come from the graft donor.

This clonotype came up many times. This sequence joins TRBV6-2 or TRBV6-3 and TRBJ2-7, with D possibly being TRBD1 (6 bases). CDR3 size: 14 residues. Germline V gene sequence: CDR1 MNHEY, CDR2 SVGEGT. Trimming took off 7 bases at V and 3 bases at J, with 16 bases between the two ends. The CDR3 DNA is TGTGCCAGCACCCGAACAGGGTCCAACTACGAGCAGTACGTC. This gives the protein CASTRTGSNYEQYV.

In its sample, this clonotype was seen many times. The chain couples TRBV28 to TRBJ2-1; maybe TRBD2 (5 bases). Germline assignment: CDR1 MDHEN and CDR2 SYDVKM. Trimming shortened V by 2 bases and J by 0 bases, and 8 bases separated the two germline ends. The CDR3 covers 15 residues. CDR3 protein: CASSLSSVSYNEQFF. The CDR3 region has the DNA TGTGCCAGCAGTTTAAGTAGCGTCTCCTACAATGAGCAGTTCTTC. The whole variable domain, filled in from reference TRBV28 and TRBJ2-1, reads DVKVTQSSRYLVKRTGEKVFLECVQDMDHENMFWYRQDPGLGLRLIYFSYDVKMKEKGDIPEGYSVSREKKERFSLILESASTNQTSMYLCASSLSSVSYNEQFFGPGTRLTVL.

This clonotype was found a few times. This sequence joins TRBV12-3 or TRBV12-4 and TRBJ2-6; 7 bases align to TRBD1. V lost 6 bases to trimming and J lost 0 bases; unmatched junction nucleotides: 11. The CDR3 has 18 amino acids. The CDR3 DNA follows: TGTGCCAGCAGGAGACAGGGTCGGCATCTCTCTGGGGCCAACGTCCTGACTTTC. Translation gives CASRRQGRHLSGANVLTF.

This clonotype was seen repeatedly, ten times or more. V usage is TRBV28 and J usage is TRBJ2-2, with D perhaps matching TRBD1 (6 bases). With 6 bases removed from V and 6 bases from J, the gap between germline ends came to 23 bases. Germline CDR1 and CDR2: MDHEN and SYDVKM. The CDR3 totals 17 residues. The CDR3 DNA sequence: TGTGCCAGCAGCCGAGCAGGGAACAGGGTGGGGCCCGGGGAGCTGTTTTTT. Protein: CASSRAGNRVGPGELFF. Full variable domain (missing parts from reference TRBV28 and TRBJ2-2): DVKVTQSSRYLVKRTGEKVFLECVQDMDHENMFWYRQDPGLGLRLIYFSYDVKMKEKGDIPEGYSVSREKKERFSLILESASTNQTSMYLCASSRAGNRVGPGELFFGEGSRLTVL.

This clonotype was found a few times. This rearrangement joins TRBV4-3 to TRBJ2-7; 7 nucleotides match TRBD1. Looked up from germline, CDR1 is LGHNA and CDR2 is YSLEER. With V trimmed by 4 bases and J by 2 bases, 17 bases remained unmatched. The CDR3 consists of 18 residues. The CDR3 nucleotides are TGCGCCAGCAGCCGAGCGACAGGGTGGGGCGGGCAAACCTACGAGCAGTACGTC. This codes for CASSRATGWGGQTYEQYV.

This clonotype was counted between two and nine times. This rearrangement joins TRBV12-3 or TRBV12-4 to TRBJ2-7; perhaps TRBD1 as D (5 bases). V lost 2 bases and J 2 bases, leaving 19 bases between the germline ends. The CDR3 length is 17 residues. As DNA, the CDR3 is TGTGCCAGCAGTTTACCAGCCTGGGGCAAGGGCGCCTACGAGCAGTACTTC. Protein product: CASSLPAWGKGAYEQYF.

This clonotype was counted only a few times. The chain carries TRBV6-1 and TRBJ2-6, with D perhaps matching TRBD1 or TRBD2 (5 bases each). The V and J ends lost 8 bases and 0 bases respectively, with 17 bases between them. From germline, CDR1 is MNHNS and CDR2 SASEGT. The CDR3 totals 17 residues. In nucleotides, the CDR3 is TGTGCCAGCCGAGAGGGGTCTATCCGCTCTGGGGCCAACGTCCTGACTTTC. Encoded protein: CASREGSIRSGANVLTF.

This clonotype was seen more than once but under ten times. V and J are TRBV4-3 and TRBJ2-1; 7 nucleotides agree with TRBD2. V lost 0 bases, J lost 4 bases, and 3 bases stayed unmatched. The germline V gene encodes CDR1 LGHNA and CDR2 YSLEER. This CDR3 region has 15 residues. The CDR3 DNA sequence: TGCGCCAGCAGCCAAGAGCAGGGACTATACAATGAGCAGTTCTTC. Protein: CASSQEQGLYNEQFF.

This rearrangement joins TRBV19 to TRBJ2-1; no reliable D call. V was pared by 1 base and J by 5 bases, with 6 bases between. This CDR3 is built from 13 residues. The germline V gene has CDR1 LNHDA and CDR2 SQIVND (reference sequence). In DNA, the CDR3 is TGTGCCAGTAGTATAGCTACGAACAATGAGCAGTTCTTC. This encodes CASSIATNNEQFF. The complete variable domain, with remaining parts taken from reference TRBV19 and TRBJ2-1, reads DGGITQSPKYLFRKEGQNVTLSCEQNLNHDAMYWYRQDPGQGLRLIYYSQIVNDFQKGDIAEGYSVSREKKESFPLTVTSAQKNPTAFYLCASSIATNNEQFFGPGTRLTVL.

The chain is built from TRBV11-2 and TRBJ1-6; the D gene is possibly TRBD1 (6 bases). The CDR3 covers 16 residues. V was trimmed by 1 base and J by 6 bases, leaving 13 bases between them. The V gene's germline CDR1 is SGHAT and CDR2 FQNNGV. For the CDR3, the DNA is TGTGCCAGCAGCTTAGCTGGGGGCCGATCTAATTCACCCCTCCACTTT. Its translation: CASSLAGGRSNSPLHF.

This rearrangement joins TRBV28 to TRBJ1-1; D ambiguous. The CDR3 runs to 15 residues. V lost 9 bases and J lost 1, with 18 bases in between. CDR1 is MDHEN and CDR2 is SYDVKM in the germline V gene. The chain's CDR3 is CASSRVVLPNTEAFF. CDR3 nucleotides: TGTGCCAGTAGCCGGGTAGTTTTACCGAACACTGAAGCTTTCTTT.

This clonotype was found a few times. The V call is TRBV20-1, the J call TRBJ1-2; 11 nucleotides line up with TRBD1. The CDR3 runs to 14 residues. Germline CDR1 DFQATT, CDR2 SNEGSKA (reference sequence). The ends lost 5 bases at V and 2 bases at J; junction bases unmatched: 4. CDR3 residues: CSAGDRGSNYGYTF. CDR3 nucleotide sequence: TGCAGTGCTGGGGACAGGGGGTCAAACTATGGCTACACCTTC.

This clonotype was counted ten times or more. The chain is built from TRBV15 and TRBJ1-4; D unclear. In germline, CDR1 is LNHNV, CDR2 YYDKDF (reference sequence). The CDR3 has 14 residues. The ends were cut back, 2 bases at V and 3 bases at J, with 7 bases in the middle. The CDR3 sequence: CATSRPTPNEKLFF. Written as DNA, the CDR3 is TGTGCCACCAGCAGACCAACCCCTAATGAAAAACTGTTTTTT.

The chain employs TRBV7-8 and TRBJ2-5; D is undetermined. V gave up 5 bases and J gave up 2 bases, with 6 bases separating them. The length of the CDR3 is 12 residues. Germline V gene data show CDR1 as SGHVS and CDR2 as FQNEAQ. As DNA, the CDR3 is TGTGCCAGCAGCATTTATCAAGAGACCCAGTACTTC. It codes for CASSIYQETQYF.

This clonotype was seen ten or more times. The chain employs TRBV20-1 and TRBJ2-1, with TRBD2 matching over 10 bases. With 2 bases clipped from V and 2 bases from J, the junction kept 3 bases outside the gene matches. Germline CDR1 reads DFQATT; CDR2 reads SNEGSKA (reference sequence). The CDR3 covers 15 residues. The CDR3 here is CSARPSGSAYNEQFF. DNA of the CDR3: TGCAGTGCTAGACCTAGCGGGAGCGCCTACAATGAGCAGTTCTTC.

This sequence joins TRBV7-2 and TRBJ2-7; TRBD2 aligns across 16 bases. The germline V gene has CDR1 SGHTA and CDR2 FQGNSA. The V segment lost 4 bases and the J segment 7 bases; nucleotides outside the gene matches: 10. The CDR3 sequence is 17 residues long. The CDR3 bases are TGTGCCAGCAGCTCCCAAGGGACTAGCGGGAGGGTTTTAGAGCAGTACTTC. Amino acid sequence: CASSSQGTSGRVLEQYF.

The CDR3: CASSPRGQVQETQYF. The DNA of the CDR3 is TGTGCCAGCTCACCAAGGGGACAGGTCCAAGAGACCCAGTACTTC. The V gene is TRBV18, the J gene TRBJ2-5; TRBD1 agrees at 8 bases. Trimming took 2 bases from V and 1 from J; bases not matched to a gene: 3. The CDR3 contains 15 residues. From germline, CDR1 is KGHSH and CDR2 LQKENI.

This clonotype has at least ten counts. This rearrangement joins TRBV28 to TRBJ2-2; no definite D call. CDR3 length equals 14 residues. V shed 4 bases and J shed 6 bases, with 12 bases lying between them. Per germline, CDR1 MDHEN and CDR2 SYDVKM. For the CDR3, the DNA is TGTGCCAGCAGTTCCGGTTTATTAGCCGGGGAGCTGTTTTTT. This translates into CASSSGLLAGELFF. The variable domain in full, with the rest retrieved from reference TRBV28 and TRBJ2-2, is DVKVTQSSRYLVKRTGEKVFLECVQDMDHENMFWYRQDPGLGLRLIYFSYDVKMKEKGDIPEGYSVSREKKERFSLILESASTNQTSMYLCASSSGLLAGELFFGEGSRLTVL.

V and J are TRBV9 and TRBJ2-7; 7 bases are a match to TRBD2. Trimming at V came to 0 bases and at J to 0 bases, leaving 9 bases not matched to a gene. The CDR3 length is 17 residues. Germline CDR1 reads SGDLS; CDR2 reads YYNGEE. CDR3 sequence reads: CASSVAAGLPSSYEQYF. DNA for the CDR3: TGTGCCAGCAGCGTAGCTGCGGGACTACCTTCCTCCTACGAGCAGTACTTC.

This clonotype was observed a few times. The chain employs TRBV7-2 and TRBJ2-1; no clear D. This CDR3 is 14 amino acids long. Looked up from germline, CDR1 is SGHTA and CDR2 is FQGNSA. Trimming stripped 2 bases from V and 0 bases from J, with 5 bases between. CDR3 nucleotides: TGTGCCAGCAGCTTATCATACTCCTACAATGAGCAGTTCTTC. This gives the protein CASSLSYSYNEQFF. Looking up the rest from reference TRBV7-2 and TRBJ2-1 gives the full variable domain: GAGVSQSPSNKVTEKGKDVELRCDPISGHTALYWYRQSLGQGLEFLIYFQGNSAPDKSGLPSDRFSAERTGGSVSTLTIQRTQQEDSAVYLCASSLSYSYNEQFFGPGTRLTVL.

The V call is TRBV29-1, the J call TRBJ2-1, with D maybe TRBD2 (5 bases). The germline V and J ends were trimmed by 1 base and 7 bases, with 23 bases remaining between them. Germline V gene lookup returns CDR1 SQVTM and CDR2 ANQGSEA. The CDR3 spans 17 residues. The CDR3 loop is CSVEGLEGFLTWNEQFF. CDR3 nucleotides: TGCAGCGTTGAAGGGTTAGAGGGTTTTCTTACCTGGAATGAGCAGTTCTTC.

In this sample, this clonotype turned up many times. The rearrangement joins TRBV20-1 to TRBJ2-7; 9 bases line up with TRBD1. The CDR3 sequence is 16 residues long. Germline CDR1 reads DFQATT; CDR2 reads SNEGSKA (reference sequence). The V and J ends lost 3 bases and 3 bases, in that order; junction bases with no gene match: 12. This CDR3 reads CSARGISGTGIYEQYF. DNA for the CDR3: TGCAGTGCTAGGGGAATTTCAGGGACAGGGATCTACGAGCAGTACTTC.

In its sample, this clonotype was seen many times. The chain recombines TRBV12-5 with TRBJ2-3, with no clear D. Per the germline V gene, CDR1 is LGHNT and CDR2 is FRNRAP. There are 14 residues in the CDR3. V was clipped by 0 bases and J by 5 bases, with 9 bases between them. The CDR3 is CASGLVFGGDTQYF. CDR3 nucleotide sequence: TGTGCTAGTGGTTTGGTATTCGGTGGAGATACGCAGTATTTT.

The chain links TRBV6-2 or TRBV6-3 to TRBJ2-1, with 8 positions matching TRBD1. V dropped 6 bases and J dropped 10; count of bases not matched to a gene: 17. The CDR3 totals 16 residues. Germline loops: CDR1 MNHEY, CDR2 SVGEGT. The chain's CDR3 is CASSSLPGQVLGEQFF. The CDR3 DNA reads TGTGCCAGCAGCTCCCTTCCGGGACAGGTCCTTGGGGAGCAGTTCTTC.

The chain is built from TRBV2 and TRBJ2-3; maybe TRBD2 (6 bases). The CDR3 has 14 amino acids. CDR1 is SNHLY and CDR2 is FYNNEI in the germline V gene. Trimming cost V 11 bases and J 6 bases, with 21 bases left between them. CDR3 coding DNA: TGTGCCCTCGGGGTGGCGGGGCAGCGGGATACGCAGTATTTT. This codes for CALGVAGQRDTQYF. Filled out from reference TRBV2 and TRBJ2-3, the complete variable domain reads EPEVTQTPSHQVTQMGQEVILRCVPISNHLYFYWYRQILGQKVEFLVSFYNNEISEKSEIFDDQFSVERPDGSNFTLKIRSTKLEDSAMYFCALGVAGQRDTQYFGPGTRLTVL.

CDR3 amino acids: CASRPGLAGYEQFF. The CDR3 DNA follows: TGCGCCAGCAGACCCGGACTAGCGGGATATGAGCAGTTCTTC. The chain combines TRBV4-1 with TRBJ2-1, with TRBD2 matching 12 bases. The CDR3 has 14 residues. J gave up 8 bases and V 6 bases, and 5 bases lay outside the gene matches. CDR1 is MGHRA and CDR2 is YSYEKL in the germline V gene.

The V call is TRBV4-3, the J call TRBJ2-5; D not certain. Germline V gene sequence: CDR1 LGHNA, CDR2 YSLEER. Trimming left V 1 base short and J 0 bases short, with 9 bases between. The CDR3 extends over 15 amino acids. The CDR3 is CASSQGTVYQETQYF. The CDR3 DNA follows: TGCGCCAGCAGCCAAGGCACAGTGTACCAAGAGACCCAGTACTTC.

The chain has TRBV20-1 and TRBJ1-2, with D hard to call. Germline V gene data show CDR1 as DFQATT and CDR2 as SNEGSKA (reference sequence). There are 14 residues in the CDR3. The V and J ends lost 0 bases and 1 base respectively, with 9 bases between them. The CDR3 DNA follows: TGCAGTGCTAGAGAGGGATCGCTTAACTATGGCTACACCTTC. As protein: CSAREGSLNYGYTF.

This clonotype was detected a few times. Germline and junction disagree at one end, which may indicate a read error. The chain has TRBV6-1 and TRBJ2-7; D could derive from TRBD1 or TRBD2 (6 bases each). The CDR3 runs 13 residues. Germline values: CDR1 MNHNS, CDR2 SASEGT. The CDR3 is CASTGDMEYEQYF. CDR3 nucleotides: TGTGCCAGCACGGGGGACATGGAGTACGAACAGTACTTC.

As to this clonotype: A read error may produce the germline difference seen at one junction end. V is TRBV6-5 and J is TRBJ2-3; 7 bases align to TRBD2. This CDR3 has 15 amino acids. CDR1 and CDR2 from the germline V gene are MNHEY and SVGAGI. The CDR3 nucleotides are TGTGTCAGCAGTTACTTCAGCGGGAAGACAGATACGCAGTATTTT. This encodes CVSSYFSGKTDTQYF.